Shown below are 5 T cell receptor beta chains from a single sample sequenced in a study of blood T cell repertoires in COVID-19. The assay was immunoSEQ multiplex PCR, and TCRdb's table has in-frame clones only and misses some. This sample has roughly 200,000 clones, with 80% to 90% found just once. Material for sequencing was peripheral blood. Receptors were obtained from a man aged 35 to 55 with active or convalescent COVID-19.

The V gene is TRBV28, the J gene TRBJ1-1; D call uncertain. Trimming stripped 7 bases from V and 5 bases from J, with 14 bases between. Germline-derived CDR1 and CDR2 are MDHEN and SYDVKM. The CDR3 covers 13 residues. CDR3 DNA: TGTGCCAGCAATAATGAACAGAGAACTGAAGCTTTCTTT. It codes for CASNNEQRTEAFF.

On this clone itself: Distinct nucleotide sequences in the sample also encode this CDR3. V gene TRBV30 combines with J gene TRBJ2-5; 13 bases align to TRBD2. From germline, CDR1 is GTSNPN and CDR2 SVGIG (reference sequence). This CDR3 is 16 amino acids long. Trimming cost V 0 bases and J 5 bases; bases outside gene matches: 6. This CDR3 is CAWSVTSGRAWETQYF. The CDR3 DNA is TGTGCCTGGAGTGTAACTAGCGGGAGGGCCTGGGAGACCCAGTACTTC.

This clone was observed a single time. The J gene is TRBJ2-2, the V gene TRBV18; 15 nucleotides match TRBD2. The ends lost 3 bases at V and 6 bases at J; junction bases unmatched: 8. The CDR3 has 18 residues. Germline V gene lookup returns CDR1 KGHSH and CDR2 LQKENI. The CDR3 region has the DNA TGTGCCAGCTCACCCGGACTAGCGGGAGGGCCGAAGGCCGGGGAGCTGTTTTTT. Its protein product is CASSPGLAGGPKAGELFF.

The V call is TRBV6-5, the J call TRBJ1-1, with 7 positions matching TRBD1. Germline values: CDR1 MNHEY, CDR2 SVGAGI. The CDR3 runs to 13 residues. V dropped 6 bases and J dropped 1; count of bases not matched to a gene: 2. The CDR3 here is CASRRTGNTEAFF. The DNA for the CDR3 is TGTGCCAGCAGACGGACAGGGAACACTGAAGCTTTCTTT.

The chain recombines TRBV5-6 with TRBJ2-7, with D unresolved. The V gene lost 4 bases and the J gene lost 6 bases, with 8 bases spanning the gap. Germline values: CDR1 SGHDT, CDR2 YYEEEE. The CDR3 spans 11 residues. CDR3 DNA sequence: TGTGCCAGCAGCCTGTGGCCCGAGCAGTACTTC. This encodes CASSLWPEQYF.